The T cell receptor beta chain under discussion was sequenced for a study of lymphopenia after photon versus proton radiotherapy. CDR3 length equals 14 residues. The germline V gene encodes CDR1 GTSNPN and CDR2 SVGIG (reference sequence). V lost 8 bases and J lost 4; bases outside the gene matches: 6. As regards this clone: The antigen is undetermined.

Study-level findings and limits: Only patients who died were analyzed for survival; proton advantage is unproven. After lymphocyte nadir, photon-treated repertoires showed oligoclonal expansion, especially CD8+ Temra. A bigger post-nadir fall in TCR diversity correlated inversely with survival time in deceased patients. Proton therapy kept repertoires fairly stable, unlike photons, which gained effector/memory cells.

TCRdb's table, derived via immunoSEQ multiplex PCR, lists solely in-frame clones and lacks some. Of 37,000 or so clones listed, 86% are singletons. Specimen: peripheral blood, collected from a patient treated with proton-based radiotherapy. The chain combines TRBV30 with TRBJ2-5, with TRBD2 matching 14 bases. The origin of this receptor is a woman in her 70s with pancreatic cancer. Some clones in this sample may be carry-over from other donors' samples. The CDR3 region has the DNA TGTGCCCGGGGGACTAGCGGGAGTTCAGAGACCCAGTACTTC. This encodes CARGTSGSSETQYF.